The 10 T cell receptor beta chains below all came from one sample that was sequenced in a study of blood T cell repertoires in COVID-19. Data came from immunoSEQ multiplex PCR; TCRdb stores just in-frame clones and leaves some out. The sample lists a few hundred thousand clones; approximately 90% were seen once. Source material: PBMCs or T cells enriched from blood (not recorded which). All receptors come from a man between 18 and 35 years old who had recovered from COVID-19.

The rearrangement joins TRBV7-9 to TRBJ1-6, with a possible D match to TRBD1 (5 bases). The CDR3 contains 18 residues. Germline V lookup: CDR1 SEHNR, CDR2 FQNEAQ (reference sequence). V was clipped by 1 base and J by 0 bases, with 13 bases between them. The CDR3 here is CASSLGGRSSSYNSPLHF. The CDR3 nucleotides read TGTGCCAGCAGCTTAGGGGGCAGGTCTAGCTCCTATAATTCACCCCTCCACTTT.

The chain couples TRBV7-9 to TRBJ2-5, with D possibly being TRBD2 (5 bases). Trimming removed 5 bases from V and 5 bases from J, with 12 bases in between. Germline assignment: CDR1 SEHNR and CDR2 FQNEAQ (reference sequence). The CDR3 sequence is 13 residues long. The DNA of the CDR3 is TGTGCCAGCAGCCGAATTCCGGGGGAGACCCAGTACTTC. Translating it yields CASSRIPGETQYF.

This chain connects TRBV7-6 to TRBJ1-5, with 8 bases identical to TRBD1. There are 15 residues in the CDR3. V shed 2 bases, J shed 5 bases, and the junction held 5 bases outside the gene matches. From germline, CDR1 is SGHVS and CDR2 FNYEAQ. CDR3 loop: CASSLNQGADQPQHF. Written as DNA, the CDR3 is TGTGCCAGCAGCTTAAATCAGGGGGCGGATCAGCCCCAGCATTTT.

This sequence joins TRBV6-5 and TRBJ1-1; a possible D gene is TRBD1 (6 bases). CDR3 length: 12 amino acids. The V gene's germline CDR1 is MNHEY and CDR2 SVGAGI. The V end was cut by 6 bases, the J end by 8 bases, with 13 bases between. CDR3 amino acids: CASRETGYEAFF. The CDR3 region has the DNA TGTGCCAGCAGGGAGACAGGTTACGAAGCTTTCTTT.

The chain has TRBV15 and TRBJ1-1; 8 bases align to TRBD1. The V segment lost 3 bases and the J segment 5 bases; nucleotides outside the gene matches: 5. The CDR3 sequence is 14 residues long. Germline CDR1 LNHNV, CDR2 YYDKDF (reference sequence). CDR3 loop: CATSSRQGITEAFF. The CDR3 DNA reads TGTGCCACCAGCAGCCGACAGGGGATAACTGAAGCTTTCTTT. Full variable domain (missing parts from reference TRBV15 and TRBJ1-1): DAMVIQNPRYQVTQFGKPVTLSCSQTLNHNVMYWYQQKSSQAPKLLFHYYDKDFNNEADTPDNFQSRRPNTSFCFLDIRSPGLGDTAMYLCATSSRQGITEAFFGQGTRLTVV.

This chain's CDR3 is CASSQEEGQEDTQYF. The CDR3 nucleotides read TGTGCCAGCAGCCAAGAGGAGGGCCAAGAAGATACGCAGTATTTT. This chain connects TRBV4-2 to TRBJ2-3; tentative D call: TRBD2 (6 bases). The CDR3 sequence is 15 residues long. V gave up 0 bases and J gave up 5 bases, with 12 bases separating them. CDR1 and CDR2 (germline): LGHNA, YNFKEQ.

The rearrangement joins TRBV9 to TRBJ2-7; the D gene is possibly TRBD1 (5 bases). The V and J ends lost 0 bases and 2 bases respectively, with 12 bases between them. Germline CDR1 reads SGDLS; CDR2 reads YYNGEE. The CDR3 consists of 15 residues. The CDR3 bases are TGTGCCAGCAGCGTAGAGGGGCTCTCTACCTACGAGCAGTACTTC. It yields the protein CASSVEGLSTYEQYF.

This sequence joins TRBV28 and TRBJ2-6, with D tentatively TRBD1 (7 bases). The CDR3 extends over 15 amino acids. V lost 6 bases and J lost 4, with 13 bases in between. Germline-derived CDR1 and CDR2 are MDHEN and SYDVKM. The CDR3 coding sequence is TGTGCCAGCAGACGGGGGACAGCAGGGGCCAACGTCCTGACTTTC. The encoded protein is CASRRGTAGANVLTF.

The CDR3 coding sequence is TGCAGCGCTGAGGGACAGGGGGGCGTCGGCTACACCTTC. It codes for CSAEGQGGVGYTF. The V and J genes are TRBV29-1 and TRBJ1-2, with 11 bases fitting TRBD1. This CDR3 spans 13 amino acids. Trimming removed 7 bases from V and 8 bases from J; junction bases left unmatched: 9. Germline assignment: CDR1 SQVTM and CDR2 ANQGSEA.

The J gene is TRBJ1-1, the V gene TRBV5-6; unclear D gene. CDR1 SGHDT and CDR2 YYEEEE come from the germline V gene. The CDR3 covers 13 residues. The V gene lost 2 bases and the J gene lost 5 bases, with 10 bases spanning the gap. The CDR3 loop reads CASSFSGRTEAFF. The CDR3 nucleotides are TGTGCCAGCAGCTTTTCGGGAAGAACTGAAGCTTTCTTT.